These 27 T cell receptor beta chains were all obtained from the same sample, sequenced in a study of blood T cell repertoires in COVID-19. The method was immunoSEQ multiplex PCR; TCRdb's version includes in-frame clones alone and lacks a portion of them. Among 55,000 to 85,000 clones listed, more than 60% were seen once. The specimen sequenced was peripheral blood. These receptors were collected from a man between 60 and 70 years old with acute or convalescent COVID-19.

This chain connects TRBV6-6 to TRBJ1-6; no clear D gene. This CDR3 is built from 12 residues. The V gene's germline CDR1 is MNHNY and CDR2 SVGAGI (reference sequence). CDR3 nucleotide sequence: TGTGGGGTGAGCGGGAATAATTCACCCCTCCACTTT. It is translated as CGVSGNNSPLHF.

The DNA for the CDR3 is TGCGCCAGCAGTCCCGATGAGGGCCGGGAGCAGTACGTC. Its translation: CASSPDEGREQYV. The rearrangement links TRBV5-1 to TRBJ2-7; tentatively, D is TRBD2 (5 bases). CDR1 SGHRS and CDR2 YFSETQ come from the germline V gene. This CDR3 spans 13 amino acids. V lost 5 bases, J lost 7 bases, and 16 bases lay in between.

The chain employs TRBV28 and TRBJ2-7, with 7 bases aligning to TRBD2. The CDR3 extends over 12 amino acids. Germline assignment: CDR1 MDHEN and CDR2 SYDVKM. The V segment lost 4 bases and the J segment 5 bases; nucleotides outside the gene matches: 2. The CDR3 nucleotides read TGTGCCAGCAGTTCGGGGGGTAACGAGCAGTACTTC. It codes for CASSSGGNEQYF. The full variable domain, rest sourced from reference TRBV28 and TRBJ2-7, is DVKVTQSSRYLVKRTGEKVFLECVQDMDHENMFWYRQDPGLGLRLIYFSYDVKMKEKGDIPEGYSVSREKKERFSLILESASTNQTSMYLCASSSGGNEQYFGPGTRLTVT.

The genes are TRBV7-9 and TRBJ2-2; 7 bases match TRBD1. The germline V gene encodes CDR1 SEHNR and CDR2 FQNEAQ (reference sequence). The CDR3 covers 16 residues. J gave up 0 bases and V 0 bases, and 1 base lay outside the gene matches. CDR3 DNA sequence: TGTGCCAGCAGCTTAGCGGGGACAGCGAACACCGGGGAGCTGTTTTTT. Translated: CASSLAGTANTGELFF.

This sequence joins TRBV18 and TRBJ1-1; TRBD1 matches at 10 bases. V lost 3 bases to trimming and J lost 3 bases; unmatched junction nucleotides: 1. From germline, CDR1 is KGHSH and CDR2 LQKENI. The CDR3 contains 14 residues. The CDR3, as DNA: TGTGCCAGCTCACCCGGGACAGGGGACACTGAAGCTTTCTTT. As protein: CASSPGTGDTEAFF. Full variable domain (remainder filled in from reference TRBV18 and TRBJ1-1): NAGVMQNPRHLVRRRGQEARLRCSPMKGHSHVYWYRQLPEEGLKFMVYLQKENIIDESGMPKERFSAEFPKEGPSILRIQQVVRGDSAAYFCASSPGTGDTEAFFGQGTRLTVV.

The chain recombines TRBV3-1 (or the pseudogene TRBV3-2) with TRBJ2-3; weak D call: TRBD2 (5 bases). The CDR3 length is 17 residues. Germline values: CDR1 LGHDT, CDR2 YNNKEL (reference sequence). V was shortened by 0 bases and J by 1 base, with 14 bases between the two germline ends. The CDR3, as DNA: TGTGCCAGCAGCCAAGATTTTGAGGGAGCGGGCACAGATACGCAGTATTTT. Translated, it gives CASSQDFEGAGTDTQYF.

This sequence joins TRBV14 and TRBJ2-5, with a weak D call TRBD2 (5 bases). This CDR3 spans 13 amino acids. Trimming pared 4 bases from V and 3 bases from J, leaving 9 bases between. Germline CDR1 SGHDN, CDR2 FVKESK. DNA for the CDR3: TGTGCCAGCAGCCCAGGACTGGAAGAGACCCAGTACTTC. It encodes CASSPGLEETQYF.

This clone turned up a few times. This chain links TRBV6-1 with TRBJ1-2, with 9 nucleotides matching TRBD1. Germline V gene sequence: CDR1 MNHNS, CDR2 SASEGT. V lost 6 bases and J lost 8; bases outside the gene matches: 10. The CDR3 consists of 14 residues. DNA for the CDR3: TGTGCCAGCAGCATTGACAGGGGGAGTCGAGGCTACACCTTC. Protein sequence: CASSIDRGSRGYTF.

J is TRBJ2-3 and V is TRBV7-3; 10 bases map to TRBD1. Germline V gene sequence: CDR1 SGHTA, CDR2 FQGTGA. J was trimmed by 4 bases and V by 4 bases; bases with no gene match: 14. The CDR3 has 18 amino acids. CDR3 region: CASSSMGQGMFLADTQYF. Written as DNA, the CDR3 is TGTGCCAGCAGCTCGATGGGACAGGGGATGTTTCTGGCAGATACGCAGTATTTT.

This rearrangement joins TRBV5-1 to TRBJ2-5, with D perhaps matching TRBD1 (6 bases). CDR3 length: 14 residues. The ends were cut back, 5 bases at V and 4 bases at J, with 15 bases in the middle. CDR1 SGHRS and CDR2 YFSETQ come from the germline V gene. CDR3 DNA: TGCGCCAGCAGGCCGGCCTTGGGGGCAGAGACCCAGTACTTC. Protein product: CASRPALGAETQYF. Full variable domain (outside the CDR3, taken from reference TRBV5-1 and TRBJ2-5): KAGVTQTPRYLIKTRGQQVTLSCSPISGHRSVSWYQQTPGQGLQFLFEYFSETQRNKGNFPGRFSGRQFSNSRSEMNVSTLELGDSALYLCASRPALGAETQYFGPGTRLLVL.

This sequence joins TRBV2 and TRBJ2-3; 9 nucleotides agree with TRBD2. Germline V gene data show CDR1 as SNHLY and CDR2 as FYNNEI. The CDR3 extends over 13 amino acids. The V gene end was trimmed by 4 bases and the J gene end by 4 bases; junction bases not matched to a gene: 0. In nucleotides, the CDR3 is TGTGCCAGCAGTGGACTAGCGGCAGATACGCAGTATTTT. This gives the protein CASSGLAADTQYF.

The chain links TRBV7-2 to TRBJ2-1; D is perhaps TRBD2 (6 bases). The CDR3 has 12 residues. The V and J ends lost 8 bases and 8 bases respectively, with 13 bases between them. Germline-derived CDR1 and CDR2 are SGHTA and FQGNSA. The CDR3 bases are TGTGCCAGCGGCAGGGAGGAGGATGAGCAGTTCTTC. This codes for CASGREEDEQFF.

This chain links TRBV30 with TRBJ1-5, with D maybe TRBD1 (5 bases). The V gene's germline CDR1 is GTSNPN and CDR2 SVGIG (reference sequence). The V gene lost 1 base and the J gene lost 6 bases, with 10 bases spanning the gap. The CDR3 has 13 amino acids. The CDR3 DNA is TGTGCCTGGAGTGCGACAGAGAGTCAGCCCCAGCATTTT. It codes for CAWSATESQPQHF. Looking up the rest from reference TRBV30 and TRBJ1-5 gives the full variable domain: SQTIHQWPATLVQPVGSPLSLECTVEGTSNPNLYWYRQAAGRGLQLLFYSVGIGQISSEVPQNLSASRPQDRQFILSSKKLLLSDSGFYLCAWSATESQPQHFGDGTRLSIL.

The V and J genes are TRBV27 and TRBJ1-2, with 7 bases identical to TRBD1. V lost 5 bases and J lost 8; bases outside the gene matches: 11. This CDR3 is 14 amino acids long. Germline V gene data show CDR1 as MNHEY and CDR2 as SMNVEV (reference sequence). CDR3 loop: CASSRTGVVGGYTF. The CDR3 region has the DNA TGTGCCAGCAGTCGCACAGGGGTTGTGGGAGGCTACACCTTC.

This chain connects TRBV9 to TRBJ2-7; 7 positions match TRBD2. Germline CDR1 SGDLS, CDR2 YYNGEE. The CDR3 runs to 13 residues. V shed 0 bases, J shed 9 bases, and the junction held 6 bases outside the gene matches. The CDR3 region is CASSVDERGSQYV. The CDR3 DNA reads as TGTGCCAGCAGCGTAGACGAGCGGGGTTCGCAGTACGTC.

This chain joins TRBV30 and TRBJ1-2, with D possibly TRBD1 on 6 matching bases. Trimming cost V 0 bases and J 8 bases, with 16 bases left between them. The length of the CDR3 is 14 residues. CDR1 and CDR2 (germline): GTSNPN, SVGIG (reference sequence). The CDR3 reads CAWSVRMAGVGYTF. The CDR3 region has the DNA TGTGCCTGGAGTGTACGCATGGCAGGGGTCGGCTACACCTTC.

The chain uses TRBV5-6 and TRBJ1-5, with a tentative D call TRBD1 (6 bases). This CDR3 comprises 15 residues. Trimming shortened V by 4 bases and J by 4 bases, and 15 bases separated the two germline ends. Per the germline V gene, CDR1 is SGHDT and CDR2 is YYEEEE. CDR3 nucleotides: TGTGCCAGCAGCAAACAGGGTAGAGAGAATCAGCCCCAGCATTTT. Its translation: CASSKQGRENQPQHF.

The chain couples TRBV6-5 to TRBJ1-2; D may be TRBD1 (6 bases). With 6 bases removed from V and 8 bases from J, the gap between germline ends came to 16 bases. CDR3 length: 13 residues. The germline CDR1 and CDR2 sequences are MNHEY and SVGAGI. The CDR3 sequence: CASSLTGRGGYTF. CDR3 nucleotide sequence: TGTGCCAGCAGCTTAACAGGGAGGGGCGGCTACACCTTC.

This clone was counted only a few times. The chain joins TRBV3-1 (or the pseudogene TRBV3-2) to TRBJ2-2; TRBD2 is a possible D gene (7 bases). Trimming stripped 5 bases from V and 5 bases from J, with 15 bases between. Germline V lookup: CDR1 LGHDT, CDR2 YNNKEL (reference sequence). This CDR3 has 15 residues. The chain's CDR3 is CASSFSGGKTGELFF. The CDR3 DNA is TGTGCCAGCAGCTTCTCGGGGGGCAAGACCGGGGAGCTGTTTTTT.

V usage is TRBV27 and J usage is TRBJ1-4, with D perhaps matching TRBD1 (5 bases). CDR1 MNHEY and CDR2 SMNVEV come from the germline V gene (reference sequence). V lost 5 bases and J 0 bases, leaving 10 bases between the germline ends. The length of the CDR3 is 15 residues. CDR3 region: CASSISTATNEKLFF. In nucleotides, the CDR3 is TGTGCCAGCAGTATCTCGACAGCAACTAATGAAAAACTGTTTTTT.

The chain has TRBV13 and TRBJ1-4, with TRBD1 as a possible D gene (6 bases). V was pared by 5 bases and J by 8 bases, with 18 bases between. The CDR3 spans 15 residues. Germline CDR1 and CDR2: PRHDT and FYEKMQ (reference sequence). The CDR3 spells CASSPRQDTREKLFF. The DNA of the CDR3 is TGTGCCAGCAGCCCAAGACAGGACACAAGAGAAAAACTGTTTTTT. Full variable domain (missing parts from reference TRBV13 and TRBJ1-4): AAGVIQSPRHLIKEKRETATLKCYPIPRHDTVYWYQQGPGQDPQFLISFYEKMQSDKGSIPDRFSAQQFSDYHSELNMSSLELGDSALYFCASSPRQDTREKLFFGSGTQLSVL.

The chain uses TRBV3-1 (or the pseudogene TRBV3-2) and TRBJ2-3; a possible D gene is TRBD1 (6 bases). The CDR3 contains 14 residues. Germline V lookup: CDR1 LGHDT, CDR2 YNNKEL (reference sequence). Deletions cut 8 bases from V and 0 bases from J, with 12 bases between. The chain's CDR3 is CASERRGSTDTQYF. The CDR3 nucleotides are TGTGCCAGCGAGCGAAGGGGGAGCACAGATACGCAGTATTTT.

This clone came up a few times. The chain employs TRBV27 and TRBJ1-4; possibly TRBD1 for D (5 bases). The CDR3 runs to 14 residues. V lost 6 bases, J lost 4 bases, and 12 bases lay in between. The V gene's germline CDR1 is MNHEY and CDR2 SMNVEV (reference sequence). The CDR3 loop reads CASRSQDLNEKLFF. The CDR3 DNA follows: TGTGCCAGCAGATCACAGGACCTTAATGAAAAACTGTTTTTT.

The chain combines TRBV6-5 with TRBJ2-7; TRBD2 matches 11 bases. Germline V gives CDR1 MNHEY, CDR2 SVGAGI. This CDR3 is 15 amino acids long. The trim removed 6 bases at V and 2 bases at J, leaving 6 bases unmatched. Written as DNA, the CDR3 is TGTGCCAGCAGCTCGGGACTAGCGGCGCCCTACGAGCAGTACTTC. It is translated as CASSSGLAAPYEQYF.

The J gene is TRBJ1-4, the V gene TRBV5-1, with TRBD1 matching 7 bases. This CDR3 region has 16 residues. CDR1 is SGHRS, CDR2 YFSETQ, per germline. Trimming took 5 bases from V and 0 from J; bases not matched to a gene: 7. Here the CDR3 DNA reads TGCGCCAGCAGAACCCAAACAGGGGCAACTAATGAAAAACTGTTTTTT. Translation: CASRTQTGATNEKLFF.

The rearrangement uses TRBV7-8 and TRBJ2-3, with 12 positions matching TRBD2. In germline, CDR1 is SGHVS, CDR2 FQNEAQ. This CDR3 spans 18 amino acids. J gave up 2 bases and V 5 bases, and 11 bases lay outside the gene matches. CDR3 bases: TGTGCCAGCAGCCCCCCGGGACTAGCGGGTCCTTCCACAGATACGCAGTATTTT. This codes for CASSPPGLAGPSTDTQYF.

The CDR3: CASSLRGGDTDTQYF. The CDR3 DNA reads as TGTGCCAGCAGCCTTCGGGGCGGGGACACAGATACGCAGTATTTT. The chain is built from TRBV7-3 and TRBJ2-3, with D perhaps matching TRBD2 (6 bases). Between the trimmed V and J ends, which lost 5 bases and 2 bases, there was a span of 14 bases. This CDR3 is built from 15 residues. Germline V gene sequence: CDR1 SGHTA, CDR2 FQGTGA.